The entry below describes one T cell receptor beta chain. The antigen is unknown. These data are taken from a study of cytomegalovirus exposure and HLA in healthy donors. For the study at large: Inside one of the first data releases sat around 80 million unique TCRs taken from HLA-typed donors. Overall study results and limits: Cytomegalovirus status was reportedly diagnosed by the classifier with high sensitivity and specificity. A missense DCLRE1C variant was associated with V- and J-gene trimming of TCR beta chains in a later analysis, and an independent cohort replicated the association.

The trim removed 3 bases at V and 6 bases at J, leaving 7 bases unmatched. The CDR3 sequence is 14 residues long. Germline CDR1 reads SEHNR; CDR2 reads FQNEAQ (reference sequence). PCR primers comprised 60 Vbeta and 13 Jbeta primers. Clones were sequenced by immunoSEQ multiplex PCR, and TCRdb holds only the in-frame ones, with some missing. The data show more than 45,000 clones, and the top ten clones hold 12%. The donors, nominally healthy at sampling, likely had unrecorded immune exposures. What was sequenced was PBMCs. V gene TRBV7-9 combines with J gene TRBJ2-7; TRBD1 agrees at 8 bases. The TCR comes from a woman aged 30 to 39 in good health and CMV-seropositive. The CDR3 sequence is CASSLTGDRGEQYF. The DNA of the CDR3 is TGTGCCAGCAGCTTGACAGGGGATCGGGGCGAGCAGTACTTC.